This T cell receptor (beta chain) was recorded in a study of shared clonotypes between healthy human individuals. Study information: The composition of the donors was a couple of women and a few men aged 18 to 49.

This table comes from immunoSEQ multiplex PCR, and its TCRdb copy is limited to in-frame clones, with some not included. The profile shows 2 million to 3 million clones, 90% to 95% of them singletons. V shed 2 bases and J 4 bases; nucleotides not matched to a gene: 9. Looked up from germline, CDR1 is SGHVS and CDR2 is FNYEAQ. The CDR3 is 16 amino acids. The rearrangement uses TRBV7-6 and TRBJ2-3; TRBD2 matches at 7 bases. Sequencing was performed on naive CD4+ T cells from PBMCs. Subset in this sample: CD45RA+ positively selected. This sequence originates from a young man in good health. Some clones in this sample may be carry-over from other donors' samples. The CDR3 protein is CASSLRGGRASDTQYF. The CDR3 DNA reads TGTGCCAGCAGCTTAAGGGGTGGGAGGGCGTCAGATACGCAGTATTTT.